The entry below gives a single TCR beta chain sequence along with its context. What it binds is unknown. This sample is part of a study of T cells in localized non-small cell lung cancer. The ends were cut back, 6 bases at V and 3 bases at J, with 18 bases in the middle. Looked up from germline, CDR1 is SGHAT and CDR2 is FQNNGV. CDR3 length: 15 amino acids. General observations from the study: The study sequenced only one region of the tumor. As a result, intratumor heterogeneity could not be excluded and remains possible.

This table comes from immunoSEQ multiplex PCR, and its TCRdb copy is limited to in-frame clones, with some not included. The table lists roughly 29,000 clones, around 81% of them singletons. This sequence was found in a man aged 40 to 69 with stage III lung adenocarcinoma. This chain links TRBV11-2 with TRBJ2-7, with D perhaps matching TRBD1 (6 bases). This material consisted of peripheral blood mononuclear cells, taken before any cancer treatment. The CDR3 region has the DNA TGTGCCAGCAGTTCCCTGCAGGGGCGCTTCTACGAGCAGTACGTC. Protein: CASSSLQGRFYEQYV.